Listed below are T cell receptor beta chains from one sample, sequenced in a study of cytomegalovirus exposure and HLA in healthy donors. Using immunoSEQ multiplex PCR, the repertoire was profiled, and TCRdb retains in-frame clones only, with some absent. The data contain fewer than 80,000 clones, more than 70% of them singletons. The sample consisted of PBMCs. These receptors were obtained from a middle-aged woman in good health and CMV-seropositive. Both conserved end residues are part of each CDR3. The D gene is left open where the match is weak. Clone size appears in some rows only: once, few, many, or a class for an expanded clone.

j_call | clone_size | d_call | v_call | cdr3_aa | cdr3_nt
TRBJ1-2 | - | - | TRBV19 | CASSIPEVGGYTF | TGTGCCAGTAGTATTCCTGAGGTAGGAGGCTACACCTTC
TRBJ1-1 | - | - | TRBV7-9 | CSSSYRDTEAFF | TGTTCCAGCAGCTACCGGGACACTGAAGCTTTCTTT
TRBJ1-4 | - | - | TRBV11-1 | CASSLTGSEKLFF | TGTGCCAGCAGCTTGACGGGGTCGGAAAAACTGTTTTTT
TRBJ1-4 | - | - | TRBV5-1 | CASSLEVGQGMEKLFF | TGCGCCAGCAGCTTGGAAGTCGGGCAGGGAATGGAAAAACTGTTTTTT
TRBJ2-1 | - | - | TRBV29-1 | CSVGQDRPTYNEQFF | TGCAGCGTTGGGCAGGACAGACCGACCTACAATGAGCAGTTCTTC
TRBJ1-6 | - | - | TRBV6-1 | CASRPSELSPLHF | TGTGCCAGCAGGCCTTCGGAGCTTTCACCCCTCCACTTT
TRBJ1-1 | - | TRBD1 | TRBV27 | CASSLGQVAFF | TGTGCCAGCAGCCTGGGACAGGTGGCTTTCTTT
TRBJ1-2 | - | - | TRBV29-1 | CSTRTDYGYTF | TGCAGCACCCGGACAGACTATGGCTACACCTTC
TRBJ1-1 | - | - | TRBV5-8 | CASSWRGLNTEAFF | TGTGCCAGCAGCTGGCGGGGTCTGAACACTGAAGCTTTCTTT
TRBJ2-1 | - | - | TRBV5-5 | CASSQTSMGYNEQFF | TGTGCCAGCAGCCAGACTAGTATGGGCTACAATGAGCAGTTCTTC
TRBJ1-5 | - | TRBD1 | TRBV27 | CASSLGGQGNQPQHF | TGTGCCAGCAGTTTAGGGGGACAGGGTAATCAGCCCCAGCATTTT
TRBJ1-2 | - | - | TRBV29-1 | CSVDNSPNYGYTF | TGCAGCGTTGATAACAGCCCTAACTATGGCTACACCTTC
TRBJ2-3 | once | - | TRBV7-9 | CASSSVAGTDTQYF | TGTGCCAGCAGCTCCGTAGCGGGCACAGATACGCAGTATTTT
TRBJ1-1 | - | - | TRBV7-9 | CASSPTENTEAFF | TGTGCCAGCAGCCCAACAGAGAACACTGAAGCTTTCTTT
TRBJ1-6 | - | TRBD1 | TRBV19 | CASSTARPGQPSYNSPLHF | TGTGCCAGTAGTACTGCAAGGCCGGGACAGCCATCCTATAATTCACCCCTCCACTTT
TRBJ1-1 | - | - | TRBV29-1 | CSVQEGMNTEAFF | TGCAGCGTGCAAGAGGGAATGAACACTGAAGCTTTCTTT